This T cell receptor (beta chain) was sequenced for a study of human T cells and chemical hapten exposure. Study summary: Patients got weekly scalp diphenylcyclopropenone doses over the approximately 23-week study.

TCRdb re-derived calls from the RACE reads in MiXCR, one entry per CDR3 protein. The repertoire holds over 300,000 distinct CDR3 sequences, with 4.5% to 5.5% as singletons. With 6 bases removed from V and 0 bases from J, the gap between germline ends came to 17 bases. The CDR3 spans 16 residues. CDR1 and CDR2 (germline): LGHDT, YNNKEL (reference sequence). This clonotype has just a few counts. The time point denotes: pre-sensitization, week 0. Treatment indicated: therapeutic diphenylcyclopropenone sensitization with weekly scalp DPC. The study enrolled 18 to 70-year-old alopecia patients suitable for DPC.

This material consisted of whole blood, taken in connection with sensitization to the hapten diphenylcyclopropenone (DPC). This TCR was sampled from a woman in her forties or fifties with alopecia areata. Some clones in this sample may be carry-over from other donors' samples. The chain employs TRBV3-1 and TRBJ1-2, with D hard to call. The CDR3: CASSPIAEVTNYGYTF. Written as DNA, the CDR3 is TGTGCCAGCAGTCCCATCGCGGAGGTGACTAACTATGGCTACACCTTC.